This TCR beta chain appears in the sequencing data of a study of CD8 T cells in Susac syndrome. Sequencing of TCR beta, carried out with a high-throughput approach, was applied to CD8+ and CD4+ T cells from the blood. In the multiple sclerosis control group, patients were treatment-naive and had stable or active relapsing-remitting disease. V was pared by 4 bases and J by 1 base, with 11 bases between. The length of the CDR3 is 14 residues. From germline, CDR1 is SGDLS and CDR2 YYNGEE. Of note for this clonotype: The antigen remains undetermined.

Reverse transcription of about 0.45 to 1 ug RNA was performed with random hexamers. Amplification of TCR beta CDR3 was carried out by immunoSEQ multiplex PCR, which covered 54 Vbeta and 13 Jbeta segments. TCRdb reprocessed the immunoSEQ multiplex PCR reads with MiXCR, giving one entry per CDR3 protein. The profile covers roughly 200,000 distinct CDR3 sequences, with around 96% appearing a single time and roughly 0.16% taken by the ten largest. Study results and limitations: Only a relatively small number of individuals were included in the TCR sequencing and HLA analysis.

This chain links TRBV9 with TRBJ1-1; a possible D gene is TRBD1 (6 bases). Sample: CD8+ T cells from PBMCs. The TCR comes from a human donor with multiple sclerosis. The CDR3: CASSPGDGNTEAFF. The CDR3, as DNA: TGTGCCAGCAGCCCAGGGGACGGGAACACTGAAGCTTTCTTT.